These 8 T cell receptor beta chains were sequenced from one sample in a study of memory CD8 T cells in hepatitis C reinfection. Time point noted: pre-reinfection, 55 to 20 weeks before reinfection detection. TCR sequencing was done directly ex vivo on sorted cells, without expansion in vitro. Produced via immunoSEQ multiplex PCR; TCRdb's table is partial and in-frame only. The sample consists of tens of thousands of clones, about nine tenths of them appearing once. The sequencing sample was made of naive CD8+ T cells sorted from blood. These receptor sequences come from a man younger than 35 with hepatitis C virus infection.

J is TRBJ2-1 and V is TRBV5-4; 10 bases are a match to TRBD1. The germline V gene has CDR1 SGHNT and CDR2 YYREEE (reference sequence). The CDR3 loop spans 15 amino acids. Trimming cost V 3 bases and J 3 bases; bases outside gene matches: 3. The CDR3, as DNA: TGTGCCAGCAGCTCCGGGACAGGGGACTACAATGAGCAGTTCTTC. Translated: CASSSGTGDYNEQFF.

The chain employs TRBV6-1 and TRBJ1-1; no reliable D call. This CDR3 has 14 amino acids. V was shortened by 2 bases and J by 3 bases, with 10 bases between the two germline ends. CDR1 is MNHNS and CDR2 is SASEGT in the germline V gene. The CDR3 is CASSERGSDTEAFF. As DNA, the CDR3 is TGTGCCAGCAGTGAAAGAGGGTCGGACACTGAAGCTTTCTTT.

This clone was counted a single time. J is TRBJ2-3 and V is TRBV5-1; 7 nucleotides agree with TRBD2. The V and J ends lost 0 bases and 5 bases, in that order; junction bases with no gene match: 6. The CDR3 has 15 amino acids. Germline-derived CDR1 and CDR2 are SGHRS and YFSETQ. The CDR3: CASSLGTRTGDTQYF. In nucleotides, the CDR3 is TGCGCCAGCAGCTTGGGGACTAGAACCGGAGATACGCAGTATTTT.

The V and J genes are TRBV12-5 and TRBJ1-2, with TRBD1 matching over 11 bases. CDR1 and CDR2 (germline): LGHNT, FRNRAP. V lost 1 base to trimming and J lost 7 bases; unmatched junction nucleotides: 2. The CDR3 has 14 amino acids. In nucleotides, the CDR3 is TGTGCTAGTGGTTTGGGGACAGGGGGCTTTGGCTACACCTTC. Amino acids: CASGLGTGGFGYTF. Supplemented by reference TRBV12-5 and TRBJ1-2, the full variable domain reads DARVTQTPRHKVTEMGQEVTMRCQPILGHNTVFWYRQTMMQGLELLAYFRNRAPLDDSGMPKDRFSAEMPDATLATLKIQPSEPRDSAVYFCASGLGTGGFGYTFGSGTRLTVV.

V gene TRBV6-1 combines with J gene TRBJ1-6; 10 bases are shared with TRBD1. CDR1 MNHNS and CDR2 SASEGT come from the germline V gene. This CDR3 comprises 14 residues. Trimming removed 7 bases from V and 6 bases from J; junction bases left unmatched: 3. The CDR3 loop is CASKTGGPNSPLHF. DNA of the CDR3: TGTGCCAGCAAGACAGGGGGCCCTAATTCACCCCTCCACTTT.

This clone turned up a few times. The chain has TRBV27 and TRBJ1-3; D might be TRBD1 (5 bases). The length of the CDR3 is 15 residues. With 8 bases removed from V and 0 bases from J, the gap between germline ends came to 14 bases. Germline V CDR1 and CDR2: MNHEY, SMNVEV (reference sequence). CDR3 bases: TGTGCCAGCGGGCACAACGGGGGCTCTGGAAACACCATATATTTT. It translates to CASGHNGGSGNTIYF.

The rearrangement links TRBV5-1 to TRBJ1-2, with D perhaps matching TRBD1 (6 bases). The V gene lost 4 bases and the J gene lost 4 bases, with 17 bases spanning the gap. Germline CDR1 reads SGHRS; CDR2 reads YFSETQ. The CDR3 extends over 15 amino acids. CDR3 sequence: CASSASSGQFYGYTF. The CDR3 region has the DNA TGCGCCAGCAGCGCATCTTCCGGACAGTTCTATGGCTACACCTTC.

The chain joins TRBV27 to TRBJ2-1, with a weak D call TRBD1 (7 bases). Trimming shortened V by 6 bases and J by 4 bases, and 19 bases separated the two germline ends. CDR3 length: 16 amino acids. Germline assignment: CDR1 MNHEY and CDR2 SMNVEV (reference sequence). The DNA for the CDR3 is TGTGCCAGCAGGGAGGGGGCTGATAACGGATACAATGAGCAGTTCTTC. This encodes CASREGADNGYNEQFF.